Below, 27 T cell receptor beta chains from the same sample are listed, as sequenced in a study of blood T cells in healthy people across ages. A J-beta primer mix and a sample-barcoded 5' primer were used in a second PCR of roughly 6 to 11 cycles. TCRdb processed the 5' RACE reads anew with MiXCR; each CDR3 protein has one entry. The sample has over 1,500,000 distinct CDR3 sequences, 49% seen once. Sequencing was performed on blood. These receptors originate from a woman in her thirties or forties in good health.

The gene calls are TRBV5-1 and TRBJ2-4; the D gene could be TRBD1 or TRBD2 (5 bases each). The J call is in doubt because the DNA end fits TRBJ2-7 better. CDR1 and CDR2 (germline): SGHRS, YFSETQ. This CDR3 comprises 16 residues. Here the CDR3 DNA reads TGCGCCAGCAGCTTGGTACCCCGGGACGGCTACTACGAGCAGTACTTC. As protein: CASSLVPRDGYYEQYF.

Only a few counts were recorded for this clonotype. CDR3 coding DNA: TGCGCCAGCAGCCGTACCACCGGGACTAGCGAGCCCTACGAGCAGTACTTC. This translates into CASSRTTGTSEPYEQYF. The rearrangement uses TRBV4-1 and TRBJ2-7; 10 positions match TRBD2. The CDR3 extends over 17 amino acids. Germline V gives CDR1 MGHRA, CDR2 YSYEKL. After removal of 4 bases from V and 2 bases from J, the junction contained 11 bases not matched to a gene.

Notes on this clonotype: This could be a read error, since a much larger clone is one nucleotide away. The CDR3 coding sequence is TGCAGCGTTGGGGCCACCGGAGAGGCCCAGTACTTC. Protein: CSVGATGEAQYF. V gene TRBV29-1 combines with J gene TRBJ2-5; D not resolved. Germline V gene data show CDR1 as SQVTM and CDR2 as ANQGSEA. This CDR3 contains 12 residues.

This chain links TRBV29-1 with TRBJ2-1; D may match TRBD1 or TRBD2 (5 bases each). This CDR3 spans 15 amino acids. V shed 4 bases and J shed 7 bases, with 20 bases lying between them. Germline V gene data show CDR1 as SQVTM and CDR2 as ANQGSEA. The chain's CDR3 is CSVGPLGGIRNEQFF. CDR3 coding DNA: TGCAGCGTTGGCCCCCTTGGGGGTATACGGAATGAGCAGTTCTTC.

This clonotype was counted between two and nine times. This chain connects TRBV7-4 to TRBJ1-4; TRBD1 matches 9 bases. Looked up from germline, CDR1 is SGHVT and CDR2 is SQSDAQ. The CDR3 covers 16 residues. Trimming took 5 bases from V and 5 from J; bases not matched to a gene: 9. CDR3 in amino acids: CASSRSRDRANEKLFF. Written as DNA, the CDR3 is TGTGCCAGCAGCCGTTCACGGGACAGGGCGAATGAAAAACTGTTTTTT.

The chain's CDR3 is CASGEDTEAFF. The CDR3 bases are TGTGCCAGCGGGGAGGACACTGAAGCTTTCTTT. This chain joins TRBV9 and TRBJ1-1; unclear D gene. CDR1 and CDR2 from the germline V gene are SGDLS and YYNGEE. Trimming took 7 bases from V and 3 from J, leaving 7 bases between them. The CDR3 length is 11 residues.

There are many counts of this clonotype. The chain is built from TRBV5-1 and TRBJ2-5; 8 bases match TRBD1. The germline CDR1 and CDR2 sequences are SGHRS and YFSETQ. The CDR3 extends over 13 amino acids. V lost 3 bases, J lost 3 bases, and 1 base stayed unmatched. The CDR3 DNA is TGCGCCAGCAGCTCACAGGGGGAAGAGACCCAGTACTTC. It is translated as CASSSQGEETQYF.

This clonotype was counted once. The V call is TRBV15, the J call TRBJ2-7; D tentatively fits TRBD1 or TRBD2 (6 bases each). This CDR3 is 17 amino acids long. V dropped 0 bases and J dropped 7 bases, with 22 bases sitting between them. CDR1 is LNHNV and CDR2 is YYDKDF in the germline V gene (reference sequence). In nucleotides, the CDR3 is TGTGCCACCAGCAGAGATATGGGGGGCCTAGCATCCGATGAGCAGTACTTC. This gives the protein CATSRDMGGLASDEQYF.

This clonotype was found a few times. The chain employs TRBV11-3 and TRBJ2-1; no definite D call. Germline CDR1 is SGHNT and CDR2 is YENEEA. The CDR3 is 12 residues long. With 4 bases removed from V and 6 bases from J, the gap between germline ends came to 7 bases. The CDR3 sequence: CASSSLPNEQFF. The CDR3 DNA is TGTGCCAGCAGCTCACTGCCCAATGAGCAGTTCTTC.

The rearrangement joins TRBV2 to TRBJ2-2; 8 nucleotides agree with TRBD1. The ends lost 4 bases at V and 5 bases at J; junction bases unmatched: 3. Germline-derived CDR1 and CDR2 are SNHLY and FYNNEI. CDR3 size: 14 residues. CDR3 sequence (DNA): TGTGCCAGCAGTGGGACAGGGTGGACCGGGGAGCTGTTTTTT. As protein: CASSGTGWTGELFF.

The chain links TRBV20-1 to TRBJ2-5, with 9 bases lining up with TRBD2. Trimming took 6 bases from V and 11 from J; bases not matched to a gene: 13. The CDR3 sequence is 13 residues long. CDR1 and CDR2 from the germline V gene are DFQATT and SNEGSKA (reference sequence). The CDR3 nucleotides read TGCAGTGCCATAGCGGGGGACCTAGGTGAGCAGTACTTC. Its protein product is CSAIAGDLGEQYF.

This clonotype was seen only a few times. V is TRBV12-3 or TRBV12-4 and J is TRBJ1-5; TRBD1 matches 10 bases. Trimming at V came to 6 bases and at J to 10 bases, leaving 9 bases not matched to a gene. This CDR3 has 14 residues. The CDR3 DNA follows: TGTGCCAGCAGGGAGGGACAGGGGTTGGAACCCCAGCATTTT. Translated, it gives CASREGQGLEPQHF.

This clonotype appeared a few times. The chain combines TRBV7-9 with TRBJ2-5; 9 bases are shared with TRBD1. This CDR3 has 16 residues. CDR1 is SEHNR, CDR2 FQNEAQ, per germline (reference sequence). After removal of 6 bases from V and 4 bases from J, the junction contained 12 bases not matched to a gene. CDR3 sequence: CASSFRPGQGRETQYF. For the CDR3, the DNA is TGTGCCAGCAGTTTTCGCCCGGGACAGGGTCGAGAGACCCAGTACTTC.

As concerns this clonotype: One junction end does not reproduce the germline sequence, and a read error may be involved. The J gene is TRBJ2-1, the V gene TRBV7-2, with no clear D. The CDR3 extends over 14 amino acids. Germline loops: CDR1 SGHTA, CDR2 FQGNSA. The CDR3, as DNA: TGCGCCAGCAGCGTTCAGGTTTCCTACAATGAGCAGTTCTTC. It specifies CASSVQVSYNEQFF.

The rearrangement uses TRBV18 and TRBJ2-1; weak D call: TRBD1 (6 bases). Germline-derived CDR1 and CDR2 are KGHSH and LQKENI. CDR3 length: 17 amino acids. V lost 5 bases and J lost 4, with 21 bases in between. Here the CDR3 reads CASSDRKSALPYNEQFF. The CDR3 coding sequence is TGTGCCAGCTCAGACAGGAAGAGCGCCCTACCTTACAATGAGCAGTTCTTC.

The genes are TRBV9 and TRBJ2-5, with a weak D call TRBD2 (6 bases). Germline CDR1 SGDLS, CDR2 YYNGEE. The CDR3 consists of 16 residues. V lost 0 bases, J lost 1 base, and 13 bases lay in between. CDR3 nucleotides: TGTGCCAGCAGCGTAGGGACTACCAACCCCCAAGAGACCCAGTACTTC. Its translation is CASSVGTTNPQETQYF.

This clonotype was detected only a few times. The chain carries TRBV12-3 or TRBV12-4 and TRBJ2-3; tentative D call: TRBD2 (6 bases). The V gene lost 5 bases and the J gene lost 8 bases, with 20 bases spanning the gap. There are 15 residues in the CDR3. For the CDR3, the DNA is TGTGCCAGCAGTCACCTAGCGTCGCTGGGTGGTACGCAGTATTTT. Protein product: CASSHLASLGGTQYF.

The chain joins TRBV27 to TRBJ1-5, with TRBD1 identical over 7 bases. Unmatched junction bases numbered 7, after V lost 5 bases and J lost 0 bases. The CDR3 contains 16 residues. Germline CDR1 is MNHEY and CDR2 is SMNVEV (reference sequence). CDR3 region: CASSPRTGVSNQPQHF. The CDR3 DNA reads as TGTGCCAGCAGTCCAAGGACAGGAGTTAGCAATCAGCCCCAGCATTTT.

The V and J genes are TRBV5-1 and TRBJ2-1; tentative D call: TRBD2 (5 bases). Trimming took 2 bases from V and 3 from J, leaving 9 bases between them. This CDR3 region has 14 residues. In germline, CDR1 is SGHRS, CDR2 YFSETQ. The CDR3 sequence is CASSFGRGYNEQFF. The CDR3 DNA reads TGCGCCAGCAGCTTCGGACGGGGCTACAATGAGCAGTTCTTC.

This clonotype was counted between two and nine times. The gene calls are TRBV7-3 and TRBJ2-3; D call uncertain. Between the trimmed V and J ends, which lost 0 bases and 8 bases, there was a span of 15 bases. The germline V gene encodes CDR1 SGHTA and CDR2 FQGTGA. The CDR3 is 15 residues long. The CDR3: CASSLTGRIRVTQYF. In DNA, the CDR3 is TGTGCCAGCAGCTTAACGGGCAGAATTCGGGTTACGCAGTATTTT. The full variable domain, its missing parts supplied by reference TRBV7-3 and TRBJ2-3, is GAGVSQTPSNKVTEKGKYVELRCDPISGHTALYWYRQSLGQGPEFLIYFQGTGAADDSGLPNDRFFAVRPEGSVSTLKIQRTERGDSAVYLCASSLTGRIRVTQYFGPGTRLTVL.

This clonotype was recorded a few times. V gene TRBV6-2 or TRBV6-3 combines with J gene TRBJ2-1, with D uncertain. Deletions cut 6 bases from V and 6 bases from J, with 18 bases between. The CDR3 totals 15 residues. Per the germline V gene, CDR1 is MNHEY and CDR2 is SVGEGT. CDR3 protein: CASSPRADPLNEQFF. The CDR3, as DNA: TGTGCCAGCAGCCCAAGGGCAGACCCCCTCAATGAGCAGTTCTTC.

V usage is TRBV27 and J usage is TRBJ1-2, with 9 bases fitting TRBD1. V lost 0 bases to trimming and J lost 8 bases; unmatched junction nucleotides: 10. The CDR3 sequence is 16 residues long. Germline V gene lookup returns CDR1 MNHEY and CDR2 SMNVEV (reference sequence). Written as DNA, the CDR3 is TGTGCCAGCAGTTTATCTGCGTCACAGGGGGCGCGGGGCTACACCTTC. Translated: CASSLSASQGARGYTF.

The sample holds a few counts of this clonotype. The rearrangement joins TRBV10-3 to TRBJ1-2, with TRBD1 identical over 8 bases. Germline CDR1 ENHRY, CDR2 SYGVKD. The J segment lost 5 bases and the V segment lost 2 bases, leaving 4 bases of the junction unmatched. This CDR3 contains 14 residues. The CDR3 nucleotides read TGTGCCATCAGTGAGGGACAGGGTTTTTATGGCTACACCTTC. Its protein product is CAISEGQGFYGYTF.

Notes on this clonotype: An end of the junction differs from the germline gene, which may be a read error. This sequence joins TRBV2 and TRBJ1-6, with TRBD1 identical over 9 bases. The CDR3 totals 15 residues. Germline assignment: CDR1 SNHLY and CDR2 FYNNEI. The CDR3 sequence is CASGDLGQGISPLHF. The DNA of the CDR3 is TGTGCCAGCGGTGATTTGGGACAGGGTATATCACCCCTCCACTTT.

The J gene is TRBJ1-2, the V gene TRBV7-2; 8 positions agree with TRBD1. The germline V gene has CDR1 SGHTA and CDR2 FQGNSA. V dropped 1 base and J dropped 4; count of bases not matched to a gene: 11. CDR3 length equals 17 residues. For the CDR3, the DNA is TGTGCCAGCAGCTTAGAGGCAGGGGGCGCTCGGGCCTATGGCTACACCTTC. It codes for CASSLEAGGARAYGYTF.

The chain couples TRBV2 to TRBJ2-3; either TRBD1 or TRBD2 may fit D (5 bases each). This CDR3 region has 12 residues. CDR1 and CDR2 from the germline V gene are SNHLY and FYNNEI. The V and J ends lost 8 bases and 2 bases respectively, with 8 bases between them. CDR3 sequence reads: CASPGPTDTQYF. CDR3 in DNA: TGTGCCAGCCCGGGGCCCACAGATACGCAGTATTTT.

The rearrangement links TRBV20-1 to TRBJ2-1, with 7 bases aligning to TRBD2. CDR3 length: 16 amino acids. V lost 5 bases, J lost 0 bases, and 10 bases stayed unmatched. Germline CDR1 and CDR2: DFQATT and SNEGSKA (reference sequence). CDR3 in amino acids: CSAPGGWGSSYNEQFF. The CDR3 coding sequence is TGCAGTGCTCCGGGAGGATGGGGTAGCTCCTACAATGAGCAGTTCTTC.